A single sample gave rise to the 13 T cell receptor beta chains below, sequenced in a study of CD8 T cells in ankylosing spondylitis. Study outcomes and limitations: Made up of several highly homologous variants, a TCR beta motif appeared characteristic of ankylosing spondylitis blood.

Which antigens these TCRs recognize remains unknown. One entry per CDR3 protein results from TCRdb running MiXCR on the 5' RACE reads. This table has about 340,000 distinct CDR3 sequences, less than 9.5% appearing once. The sample comprised blood, either unsorted or a sorted T cell fraction (not recorded which). The source is a male donor with ankylosing spondylitis.

This clonotype was counted between two and nine times. The V call is TRBV25-1, the J call TRBJ2-7; 7 nucleotides line up with TRBD2. The junction had 3 bases not matched to a gene; V was cut back by 4 bases and J by 3 bases. This CDR3 contains 13 residues. Germline loops: CDR1 MGHDK, CDR2 SYGVNS. The CDR3 DNA follows: TGTGCCAGCAGTGGCGGGAGAAACTACGAGCAGTACTTC. As protein: CASSGGRNYEQYF.

This chain joins TRBV12-5 and TRBJ2-1, with TRBD1 matching over 7 bases. Germline-derived CDR1 and CDR2 are LGHNT and FRNRAP. The CDR3 runs 16 residues. V lost 4 bases and J lost 5; bases outside the gene matches: 11. The CDR3 DNA is TGTGCTAGTGGTTCAAAATGGGACAGACAAAACAATGAGCAGTTCTTC. It specifies CASGSKWDRQNNEQFF.

The chain couples TRBV29-1 to TRBJ2-1; D is unclear. V was pared by 4 bases and J by 6 bases, with 13 bases between. Per germline, CDR1 SQVTM and CDR2 ANQGSEA. The CDR3 length is 13 residues. CDR3 region: CSVVLPTFNEQFF. In DNA form, the CDR3 reads TGCAGCGTTGTACTACCTACTTTCAATGAGCAGTTCTTC.

This clonotype appeared many times. The V call is TRBV10-3, the J call TRBJ1-1; D gene unclear. The CDR3 length is 15 residues. V lost 0 bases to trimming and J lost 1 base, with 9 bases between them. Germline loops: CDR1 ENHRY, CDR2 SYGVKD. This CDR3 reads CAISESDRGNTEAFF. The CDR3 bases are TGTGCCATCAGTGAGTCGGACCGCGGGAACACTGAAGCTTTCTTT.

This clonotype appeared many times. V is TRBV16 and J is TRBJ1-5; D is unresolved. Trimming left V 4 bases short and J 1 base short, with 8 bases between. The CDR3 contains 14 residues. Germline V gene sequence: CDR1 KGHSY, CDR2 FQNENV. The DNA for the CDR3 is TGTGCCAGCAGCCTTTCGGGCAGCAATCAGCCCCAGCATTTT. It translates to CASSLSGSNQPQHF.

This clonotype was counted only a few times. The chain is built from TRBV29-1 and TRBJ2-1; D is unclear. The CDR3 contains 13 residues. Per the germline V gene, CDR1 is SQVTM and CDR2 is ANQGSEA. The CDR3 region is CKNLGLIVNEQFF. The CDR3 coding sequence is TGCAAAAACTTGGGTCTTATCGTCAATGAGCAGTTCTTC.

V usage is TRBV3-1 and J usage is TRBJ2-1; D is undetermined. The CDR3 has 11 residues. The V end lost 2 bases, the J end lost 8 bases, and 4 bases lay between the germline ends. Germline assignment: CDR1 LGHDT and CDR2 YNNKEL (reference sequence). The CDR3 protein is CASSQRDEQFF. The CDR3 DNA follows: TGTGCCAGCAGCCAAAGGGATGAGCAGTTCTTC.

This chain links TRBV30 with TRBJ1-5, with no clear D. V was pared by 1 base and J by 0 bases, with 13 bases between. The CDR3 has 16 amino acids. Germline V gene lookup returns CDR1 GTSNPN and CDR2 SVGIG (reference sequence). The CDR3: CAWSGGSDPSNQPQHF. CDR3 bases: TGTGCCTGGAGTGGAGGGTCGGACCCTAGCAATCAGCCCCAGCATTTT.

CDR3 nucleotides: TGCAGCGGGAAAAAGGGAGGGGACACTGAAGCTTTCTTT. This codes for CSGKKGGDTEAFF. V and J are TRBV29-1 and TRBJ1-1; the D gene is possibly TRBD1 (5 bases). This CDR3 is 13 amino acids long. Trimming left V 7 bases short and J 3 bases short, with 15 bases between. The germline CDR1 and CDR2 sequences are SQVTM and ANQGSEA. Variable domain in full (rest from reference TRBV29-1 and TRBJ1-1): SAVISQKPSRDICQRGTSLTIQCQVDSQVTMMFWYRQQPGQSLTLIATANQGSEATYESGFVIDKFPISRPNLTFSTLTVSNMSPEDSSIYLCSGKKGGDTEAFFGQGTRLTVV.

In this sample, this clonotype turned up a few times. V and J are TRBV6-1 and TRBJ2-5, with D hard to call. Per the germline V gene, CDR1 is MNHNS and CDR2 is SASEGT. The V end was cut by 6 bases, the J end by 4 bases, with 18 bases between. This CDR3 is 15 amino acids long. The CDR3 DNA follows: TGTGCCAGCAGCCGTCGGATGATGGCGCGAGAGACCCAGTACTTC. It codes for CASSRRMMARETQYF.

This clonotype was counted only a few times. The chain couples TRBV28 to TRBJ1-5; D not resolved. The ends were cut back, 1 base at V and 7 bases at J, with 11 bases in the middle. The CDR3 loop spans 14 amino acids. Germline CDR1 is MDHEN and CDR2 is SYDVKM. CDR3 bases: TGTGCCAGCAGTTTATATCCTCGGCGCCAGCCCCAGCATTTT. It translates to CASSLYPRRQPQHF.

The chain couples TRBV12-3 or TRBV12-4 to TRBJ2-7; TRBD2 aligns across 7 bases. The CDR3 runs to 13 residues. V shed 6 bases, J shed 0 bases, and the junction held 2 bases outside the gene matches. The DNA of the CDR3 is TGTGCCAGCAGCGGGAGGAGCTCCTACGAGCAGTACTTC. Translated, it gives CASSGRSSYEQYF.

This clonotype showed up just a few times. J is TRBJ2-7 and V is TRBV25-1, with a weak D call TRBD1 (6 bases). Trimming removed 9 bases from V and 5 bases from J, with 20 bases in between. Per germline, CDR1 MGHDK and CDR2 SYGVNS. The CDR3 is 14 residues long. Here the CDR3 reads CARGTRTASHEQYF. The CDR3 nucleotides read TGTGCCAGAGGGACCAGGACAGCATCCCACGAGCAGTACTTC.